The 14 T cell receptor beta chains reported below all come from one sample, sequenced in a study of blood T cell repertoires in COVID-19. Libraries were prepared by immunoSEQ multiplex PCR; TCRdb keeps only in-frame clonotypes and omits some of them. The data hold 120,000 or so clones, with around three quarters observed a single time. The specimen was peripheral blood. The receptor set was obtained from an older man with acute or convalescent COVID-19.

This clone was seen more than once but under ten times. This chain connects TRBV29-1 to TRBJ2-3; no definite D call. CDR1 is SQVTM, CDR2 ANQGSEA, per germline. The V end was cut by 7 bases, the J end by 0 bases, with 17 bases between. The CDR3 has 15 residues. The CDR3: CSAAQSPLSTDTQYF. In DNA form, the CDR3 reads TGCAGCGCCGCACAGAGCCCGCTCAGCACAGATACGCAGTATTTT.

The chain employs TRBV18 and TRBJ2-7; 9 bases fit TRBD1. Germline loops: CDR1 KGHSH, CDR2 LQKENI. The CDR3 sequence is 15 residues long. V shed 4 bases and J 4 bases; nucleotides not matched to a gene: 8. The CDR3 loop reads CASSRTGTGIYEQYF. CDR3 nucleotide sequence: TGTGCCAGCTCACGGACCGGGACAGGGATATACGAGCAGTACTTC. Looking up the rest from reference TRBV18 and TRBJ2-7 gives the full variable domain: NAGVMQNPRHLVRRRGQEARLRCSPMKGHSHVYWYRQLPEEGLKFMVYLQKENIIDESGMPKERFSAEFPKEGPSILRIQQVVRGDSAAYFCASSRTGTGIYEQYFGPGTRLTVT.

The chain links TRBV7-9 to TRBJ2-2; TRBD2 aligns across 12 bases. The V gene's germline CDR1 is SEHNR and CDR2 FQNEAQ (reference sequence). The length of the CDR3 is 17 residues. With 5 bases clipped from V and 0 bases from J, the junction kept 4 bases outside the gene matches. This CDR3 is CASSRGLAGANTGELFF. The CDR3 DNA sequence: TGTGCCAGCAGCCGGGGACTAGCGGGCGCGAACACCGGGGAGCTGTTTTTT.

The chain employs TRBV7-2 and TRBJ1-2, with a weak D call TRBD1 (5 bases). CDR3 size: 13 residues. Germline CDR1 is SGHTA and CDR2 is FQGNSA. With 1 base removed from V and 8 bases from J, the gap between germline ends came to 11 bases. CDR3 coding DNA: TGTGCCAGCAGCTTAGGGACAAGAGGAGGCTACACCTTC. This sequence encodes CASSLGTRGGYTF.

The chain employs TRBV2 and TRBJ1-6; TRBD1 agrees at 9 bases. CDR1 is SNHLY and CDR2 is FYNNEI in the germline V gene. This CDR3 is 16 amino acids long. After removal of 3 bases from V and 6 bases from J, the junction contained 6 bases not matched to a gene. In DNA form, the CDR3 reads TGTGCCAGCAGTGAGATCGGGACAGGGCTTAATTCACCCCTCCACTTT. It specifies CASSEIGTGLNSPLHF.

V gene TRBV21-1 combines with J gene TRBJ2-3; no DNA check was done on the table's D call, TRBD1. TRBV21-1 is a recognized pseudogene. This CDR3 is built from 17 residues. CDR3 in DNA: TGTGCCAGCAGCATAAAACAGGGATTAAGGCCCCAAGATACGCAGTATTTT. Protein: CASSIKQGLRPQDTQYF.

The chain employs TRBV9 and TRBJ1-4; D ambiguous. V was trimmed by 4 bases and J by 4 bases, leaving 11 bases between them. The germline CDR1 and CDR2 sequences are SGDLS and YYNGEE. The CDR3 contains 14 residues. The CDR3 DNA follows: TGTGCCAGCAGCCCTATTTCCGGTAATGAAAAACTGTTTTTT. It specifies CASSPISGNEKLFF.

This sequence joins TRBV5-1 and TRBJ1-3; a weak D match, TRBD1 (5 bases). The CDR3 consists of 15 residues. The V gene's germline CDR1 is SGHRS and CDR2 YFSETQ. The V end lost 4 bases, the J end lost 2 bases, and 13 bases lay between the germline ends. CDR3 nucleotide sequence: TGCGCCAGCAGCCCCCCGGGGGGAGCTGGAAACACCATATATTTT. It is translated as CASSPPGGAGNTIYF. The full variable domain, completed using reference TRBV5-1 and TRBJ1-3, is KAGVTQTPRYLIKTRGQQVTLSCSPISGHRSVSWYQQTPGQGLQFLFEYFSETQRNKGNFPGRFSGRQFSNSRSEMNVSTLELGDSALYLCASSPPGGAGNTIYFGEGSWLTVV.

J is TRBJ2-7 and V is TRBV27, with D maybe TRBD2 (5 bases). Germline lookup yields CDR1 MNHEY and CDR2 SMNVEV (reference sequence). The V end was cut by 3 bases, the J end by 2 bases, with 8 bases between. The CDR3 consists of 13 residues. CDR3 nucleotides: TGTGCCAGCAGTTTTCGGGGTACCTACGAGCAGTACTTC. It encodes CASSFRGTYEQYF.

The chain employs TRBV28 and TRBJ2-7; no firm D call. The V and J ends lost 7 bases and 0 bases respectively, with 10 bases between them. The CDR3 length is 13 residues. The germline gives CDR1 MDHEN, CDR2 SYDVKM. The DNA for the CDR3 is TGTGCCAGCACTCGGAGCAGCTCCTACGAGCAGTACTTC. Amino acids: CASTRSSSYEQYF.

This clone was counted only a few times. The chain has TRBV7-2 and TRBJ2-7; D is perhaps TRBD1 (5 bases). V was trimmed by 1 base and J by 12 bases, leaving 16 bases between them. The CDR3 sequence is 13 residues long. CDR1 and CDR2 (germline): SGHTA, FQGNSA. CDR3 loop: CASSLGSRVQPYF. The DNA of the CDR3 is TGTGCCAGCAGCTTAGGTAGCAGGGTGCAACCGTACTTC. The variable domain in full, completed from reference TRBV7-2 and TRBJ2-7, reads GAGVSQSPSNKVTEKGKDVELRCDPISGHTALYWYRQSLGQGLEFLIYFQGNSAPDKSGLPSDRFSAERTGGSVSTLTIQRTQQEDSAVYLCASSLGSRVQPYFGPGTRLTVT.

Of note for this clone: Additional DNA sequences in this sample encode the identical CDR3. Here the CDR3 reads CASSSGGYNEQFF. The CDR3 coding sequence is TGTGCCAGCAGCTCCGGGGGCTACAATGAGCAGTTCTTC. The genes are TRBV7-2 and TRBJ2-1, with a weak D call TRBD2 (6 bases). The CDR3 loop spans 13 amino acids. From germline, CDR1 is SGHTA and CDR2 FQGNSA. Trimming left V 4 bases short and J 3 bases short, with 7 bases between.

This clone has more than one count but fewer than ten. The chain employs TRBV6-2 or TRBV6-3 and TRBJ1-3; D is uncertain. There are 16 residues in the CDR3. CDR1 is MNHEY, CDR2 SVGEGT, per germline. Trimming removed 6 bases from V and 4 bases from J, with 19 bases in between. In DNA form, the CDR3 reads TGTGCCAGCAGCCCTACCTCGTTCGTTGGCGGAAACACCATATATTTT. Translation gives CASSPTSFVGGNTIYF.

For the CDR3, the DNA is TGTGCCAGCTCACCATCGGCGGGGGGGGAGATCGAGCAGTACTTC. Its protein is CASSPSAGGEIEQYF. V usage is TRBV18 and J usage is TRBJ2-7, with 9 bases lining up with TRBD2. V was pared by 2 bases and J by 6 bases, with 8 bases of the junction left unmatched. This CDR3 is 15 amino acids long. Germline CDR1 reads KGHSH; CDR2 reads LQKENI.